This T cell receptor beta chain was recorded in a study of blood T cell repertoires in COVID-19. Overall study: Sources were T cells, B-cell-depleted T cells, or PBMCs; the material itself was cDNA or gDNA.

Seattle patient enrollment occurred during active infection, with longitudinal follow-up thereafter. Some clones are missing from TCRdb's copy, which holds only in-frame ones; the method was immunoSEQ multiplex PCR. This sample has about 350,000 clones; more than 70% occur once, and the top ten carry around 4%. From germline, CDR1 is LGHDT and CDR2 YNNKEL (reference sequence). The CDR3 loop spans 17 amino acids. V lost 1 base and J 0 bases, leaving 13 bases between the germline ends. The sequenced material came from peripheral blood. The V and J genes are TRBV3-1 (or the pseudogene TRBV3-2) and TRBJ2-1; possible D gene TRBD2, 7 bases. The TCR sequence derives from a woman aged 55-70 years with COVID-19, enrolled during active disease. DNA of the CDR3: TGTGCCAGCAGCCAAGGTCGGGGGGCCTACTCCTACAATGAGCAGTTCTTC. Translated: CASSQGRGAYSYNEQFF.